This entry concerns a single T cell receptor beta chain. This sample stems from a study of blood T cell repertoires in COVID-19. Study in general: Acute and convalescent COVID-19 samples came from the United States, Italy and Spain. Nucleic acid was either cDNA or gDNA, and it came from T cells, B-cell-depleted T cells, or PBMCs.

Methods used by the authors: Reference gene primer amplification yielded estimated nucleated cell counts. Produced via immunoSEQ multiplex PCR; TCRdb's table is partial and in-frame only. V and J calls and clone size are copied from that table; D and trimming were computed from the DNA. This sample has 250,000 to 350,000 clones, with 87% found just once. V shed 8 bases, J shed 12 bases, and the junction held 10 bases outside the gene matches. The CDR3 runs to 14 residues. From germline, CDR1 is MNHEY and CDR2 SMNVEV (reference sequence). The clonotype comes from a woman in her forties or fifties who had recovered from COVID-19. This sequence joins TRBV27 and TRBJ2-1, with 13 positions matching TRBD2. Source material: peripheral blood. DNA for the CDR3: TGTGCCAGCCGTGGGGGACTAGCGGGATTTAGGCAGTTCTTC. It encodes CASRGGLAGFRQFF.